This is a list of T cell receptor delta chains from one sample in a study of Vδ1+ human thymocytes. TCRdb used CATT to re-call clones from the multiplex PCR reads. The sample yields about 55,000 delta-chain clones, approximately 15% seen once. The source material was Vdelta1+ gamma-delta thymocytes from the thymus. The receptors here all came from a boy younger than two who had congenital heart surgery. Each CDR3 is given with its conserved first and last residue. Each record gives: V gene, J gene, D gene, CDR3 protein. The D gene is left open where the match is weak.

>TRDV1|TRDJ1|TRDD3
CALGEVRLGDTYTDKLIF
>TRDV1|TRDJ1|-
CALGLLSMPTDKLIF
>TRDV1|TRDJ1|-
CALGELCIKTPGDKLIF
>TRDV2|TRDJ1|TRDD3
CACDGYWGIPTYTDKLIF
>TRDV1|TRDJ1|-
CALGEALGLLTDKLIF
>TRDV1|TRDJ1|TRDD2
CALGVSPSYGLLLGSPPLYADKLIF
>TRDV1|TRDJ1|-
CALGELPYTDKLIF
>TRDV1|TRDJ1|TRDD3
CALGVPSDGGFSSYTDKLIF
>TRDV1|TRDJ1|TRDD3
CALGDPLTALGDTPLYTDKLIF
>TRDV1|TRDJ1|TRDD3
CALGSTTGGSLIF
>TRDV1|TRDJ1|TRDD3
CALGEPSYWGIRPLRLIF
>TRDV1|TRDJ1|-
CALGEPLGTLSLTGFSYTDKLIF
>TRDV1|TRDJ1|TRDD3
CALGLEGLPLGGIRGTDKLIF
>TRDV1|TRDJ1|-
CALGELSRGGSYTDKLIF
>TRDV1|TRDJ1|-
CALGEAFLRMGGSTDKLIF
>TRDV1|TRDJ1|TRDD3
CALGEGLGAELTDKLIF
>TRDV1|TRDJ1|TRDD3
CALGNRGYGDNTDKLIF
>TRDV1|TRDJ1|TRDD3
CALTIGKGDIRYTDKLIF
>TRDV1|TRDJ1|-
CALGFRPSPTDKLIF
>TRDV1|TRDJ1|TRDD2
CALGELIPTKIRPPNEDKLIF
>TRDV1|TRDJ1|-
CALGDFFPLTDKLIF
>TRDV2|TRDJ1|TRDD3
CACGTGGWGIQKLIF
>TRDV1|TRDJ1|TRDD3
CALGDPKSSGGLYYTDKLIF
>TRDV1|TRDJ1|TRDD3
CALGETVGDTRVVTDKLIF
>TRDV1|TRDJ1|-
CALGERGWAPYTDKLIF
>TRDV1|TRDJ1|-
CALGGLRTDKLIF
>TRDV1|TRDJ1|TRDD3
CALGEPFLWGIRLGYTDKHIF
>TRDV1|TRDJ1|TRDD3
CALGERGIRAKLIF